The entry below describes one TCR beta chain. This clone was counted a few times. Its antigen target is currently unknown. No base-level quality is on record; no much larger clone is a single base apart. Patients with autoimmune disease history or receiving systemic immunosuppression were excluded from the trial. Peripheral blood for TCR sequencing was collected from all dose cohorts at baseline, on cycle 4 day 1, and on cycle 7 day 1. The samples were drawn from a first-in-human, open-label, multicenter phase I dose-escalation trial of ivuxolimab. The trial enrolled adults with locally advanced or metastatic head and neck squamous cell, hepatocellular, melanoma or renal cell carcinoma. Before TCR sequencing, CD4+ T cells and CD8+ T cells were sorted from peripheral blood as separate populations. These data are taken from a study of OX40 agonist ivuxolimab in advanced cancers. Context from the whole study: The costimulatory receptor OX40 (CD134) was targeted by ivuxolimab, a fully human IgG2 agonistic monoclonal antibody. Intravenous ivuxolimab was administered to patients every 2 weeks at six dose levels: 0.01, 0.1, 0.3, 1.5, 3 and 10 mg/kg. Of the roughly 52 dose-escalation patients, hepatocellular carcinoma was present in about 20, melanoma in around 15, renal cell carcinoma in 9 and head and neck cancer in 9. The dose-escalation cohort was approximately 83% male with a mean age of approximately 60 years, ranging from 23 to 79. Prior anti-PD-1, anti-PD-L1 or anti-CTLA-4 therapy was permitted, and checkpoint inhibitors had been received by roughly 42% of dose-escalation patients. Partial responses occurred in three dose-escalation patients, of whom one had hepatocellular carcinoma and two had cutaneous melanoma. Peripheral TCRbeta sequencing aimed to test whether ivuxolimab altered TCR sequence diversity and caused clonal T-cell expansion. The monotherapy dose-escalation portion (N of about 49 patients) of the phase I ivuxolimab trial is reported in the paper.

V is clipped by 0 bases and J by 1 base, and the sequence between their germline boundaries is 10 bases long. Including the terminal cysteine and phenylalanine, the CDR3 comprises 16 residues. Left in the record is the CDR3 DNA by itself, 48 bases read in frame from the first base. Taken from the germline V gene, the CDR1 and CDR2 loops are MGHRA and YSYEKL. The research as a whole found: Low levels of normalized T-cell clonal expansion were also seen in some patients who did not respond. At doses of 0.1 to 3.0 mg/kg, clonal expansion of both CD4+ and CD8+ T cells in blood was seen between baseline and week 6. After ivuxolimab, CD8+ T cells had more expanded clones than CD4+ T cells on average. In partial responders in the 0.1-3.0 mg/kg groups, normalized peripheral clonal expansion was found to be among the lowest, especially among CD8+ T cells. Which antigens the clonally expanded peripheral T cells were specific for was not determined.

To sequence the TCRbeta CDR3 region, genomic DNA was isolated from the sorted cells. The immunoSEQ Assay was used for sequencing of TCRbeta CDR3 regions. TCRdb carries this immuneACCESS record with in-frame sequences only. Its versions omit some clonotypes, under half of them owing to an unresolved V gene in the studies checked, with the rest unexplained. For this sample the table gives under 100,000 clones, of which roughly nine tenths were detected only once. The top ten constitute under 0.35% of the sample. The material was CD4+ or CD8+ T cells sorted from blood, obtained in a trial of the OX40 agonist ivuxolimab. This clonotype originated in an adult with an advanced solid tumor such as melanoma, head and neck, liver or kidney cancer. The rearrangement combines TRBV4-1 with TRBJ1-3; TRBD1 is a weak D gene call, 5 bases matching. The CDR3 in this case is CASSQDPRASGNTIYF. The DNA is TGCGCCAGCAGCCAAGATCCCAGGGCATCTGGAAACACCATATATTTT.